The sequence of this T cell receptor beta chain was determined in a study of beta chain features in type 1 diabetes. Investigators reverse transcribed all isolated RNA, so they sequenced expressed TCRB transcripts. Data came from immunoSEQ multiplex PCR; TCRdb stores just in-frame clones and leaves some out. The table has approximately 380,000 clones, approximately 15% seen once. Study-wide results and limits: Moderate yet significant TCRB CDR3 shortening was seen in Type 1 diabetes patients in all four CD4+ subsets. Type 1 diabetes patients had fewer VDJ junction insertions and more deletions.

Worth noting for this clone: Its cognate antigen is unknown.

On average, the one heparinised blood draw given by each donor was about 116 mL. A sort by CD45RO/CCR7/CD25/CD127/CD95/CD27 yielded CD4+ naive, central memory, regulatory and stem cell-like memory cells. The V and J ends lost 4 bases and 2 bases respectively, with 14 bases between them. Looked up from germline, CDR1 is KGHSH and CDR2 is LQKENI. There are 16 residues in the CDR3. The chain combines TRBV18 with TRBJ1-4, with D perhaps TRBD1 (6 bases). This clonotype was obtained from a woman aged 18 to 35 in good health. Sequenced input: naive CD4+ T cells from blood. In nucleotides, the CDR3 is TGTGCCAGCTCACAAGCCATACAGGGCACTAATGAAAAACTGTTTTTT. This translates into CASSQAIQGTNEKLFF.